The rows below give T cell receptor beta chains drawn from one sample of a study of blood T cells in healthy people across ages. One entry per CDR3 protein, called by TCRdb with MiXCR from the 5' RACE reads. The repertoire includes 1.5 million or so distinct CDR3 sequences, approximately 40% of them detected once, and around 8% sits in the top ten. Sequencing was carried out using blood. The receptors derive from a woman aged 18-35 years in good health. The CDR3 runs from the conserved cysteine through the conserved F or W. Each record gives: CDR3 DNA, CDR3 protein, J gene, D gene, clone size, V gene. D genes are given only for firm matches. Clone size is not always given. Where it is, it says once, few, many or a class for expanded clones.

cdr3_nt: TGCAGTGCCATGGGACACAGCTCTGGAAACACCATATATTTT; cdr3_aa: CSAMGHSSGNTIYF; j_call: TRBJ1-3; d_call: -; clone_size: -; v_call: TRBV20-1
cdr3_nt: TGTGCCAGTAAAGAGGGAGGCCACGCAGATACGCAGTATTTT; cdr3_aa: CASKEGGHADTQYF; j_call: TRBJ2-3; d_call: -; clone_size: -; v_call: TRBV2
cdr3_nt: TGTGCCACCAGCACCCCCCCGGTTTCGGGGCTCTACGAGCAGTACTTC; cdr3_aa: CATSTPPVSGLYEQYF; j_call: TRBJ2-7; d_call: -; clone_size: many; v_call: TRBV15
cdr3_nt: TGTGCCAGCAGTTACGGCGGGGGCCGCACAGATACGCAGTATTTT; cdr3_aa: CASSYGGGRTDTQYF; j_call: TRBJ2-3; d_call: -; clone_size: few; v_call: TRBV6-5
cdr3_nt: TGTGCCATCAGTGAGAACGCAGAGGGAGCTTTCTTT; cdr3_aa: CAISENAEGAFF; j_call: TRBJ1-1; d_call: -; clone_size: -; v_call: TRBV10-3
cdr3_nt: TGCGCCAGCAGTCAACCGGGACGGGATGAGCAGTACTTC; cdr3_aa: CASSQPGRDEQYF; j_call: TRBJ2-7; d_call: -; clone_size: -; v_call: TRBV23-1
cdr3_nt: TGTGCCAGCAGCGTAGGAACAGGGGGCAGGGTAGATACGCAGTATTTT; cdr3_aa: CASSVGTGGRVDTQYF; j_call: TRBJ2-3; d_call: TRBD1; clone_size: few; v_call: TRBV9
cdr3_nt: TGTGCCAGCAGCCCCACTAGCGGGAAGACAGATACGCAGTATTTT; cdr3_aa: CASSPTSGKTDTQYF; j_call: TRBJ2-3; d_call: TRBD2; clone_size: few; v_call: TRBV4-2
cdr3_nt: TGCAGTGCTACCCTGACCCCGGAGGTGTATCAGCCCCAGCATTTT; cdr3_aa: CSATLTPEVYQPQHF; j_call: TRBJ1-5; d_call: -; clone_size: few; v_call: TRBV20-1
cdr3_nt: TGCAGTGCTAGAGTTAGTGGGGCAGATACGCAGTATTTT; cdr3_aa: CSARVSGADTQYF; j_call: TRBJ2-3; d_call: -; clone_size: -; v_call: TRBV20-1
cdr3_nt: TGTGCCAGCAGCGAGGCTTTGGGGACGCAGTATTTT; cdr3_aa: CASSEALGTQYF; j_call: TRBJ2-3; d_call: -; clone_size: -; v_call: TRBV12-3/TRBV12-4
cdr3_nt: TGCAGCGTTGAAGCCACAGGTCTTTACGCTAATCAGCCCCAGCATTTT; cdr3_aa: CSVEATGLYANQPQHF; j_call: TRBJ1-5; d_call: -; clone_size: -; v_call: TRBV29-1
cdr3_nt: TGTGCCATCAGTGAGTCCCGGGCGGAGGTAGCCAAAAACATTCAGTACTTC; cdr3_aa: CAISESRAEVAKNIQYF; j_call: TRBJ2-4; d_call: -; clone_size: -; v_call: TRBV10-3
cdr3_nt: TGTGCCAGCAGTTTAGGGAGTTCACCCCTCCACTTT; cdr3_aa: CASSLGSSPLHF; j_call: TRBJ1-6; d_call: -; clone_size: -; v_call: TRBV6-5
cdr3_nt: TGTGCTAGTGGTTTGGTAATTCGCCAGGGGAACTACAATGAGCAGTTCTTC; cdr3_aa: CASGLVIRQGNYNEQFF; j_call: TRBJ2-1; d_call: -; clone_size: few; v_call: TRBV12-5
cdr3_nt: TGCGCCAGCAGCTGGGTACTGCAAGAGACCCAGTACTTC; cdr3_aa: CASSWVLQETQYF; j_call: TRBJ2-5; d_call: -; clone_size: few; v_call: TRBV5-1
cdr3_nt: TGTGCCAGCAGTTTATCAGGCAGCACTGATGGCTACACCTTC; cdr3_aa: CASSLSGSTDGYTF; j_call: TRBJ1-2; d_call: -; clone_size: -; v_call: TRBV27
cdr3_nt: TGTGCCAGCAGTCCCAGGGCCTTCGCCTACGAGCAGTACTTC; cdr3_aa: CASSPRAFAYEQYF; j_call: TRBJ2-7; d_call: -; clone_size: -; v_call: TRBV6-2/TRBV6-3
cdr3_nt: TGTGCCAGCAGCTTAATGGGGGCGGAATACAATGAGCAGTTCTTC; cdr3_aa: CASSLMGAEYNEQFF; j_call: TRBJ2-1; d_call: -; clone_size: -; v_call: TRBV7-3
cdr3_nt: TGTGCCAGCAGCCCTATAGGGGGAGAGACCCAGTACTTC; cdr3_aa: CASSPIGGETQYF; j_call: TRBJ2-5; d_call: -; clone_size: -; v_call: TRBV12-3/TRBV12-4
cdr3_nt: TGTGCCAGCACCGCCTTAGCGGGGGAGCAGTTCTTC; cdr3_aa: CASTALAGEQFF; j_call: TRBJ2-1; d_call: TRBD2; clone_size: -; v_call: TRBV7-2
cdr3_nt: TGTGCCAGCAGTGGACCCGGGAAGTTCAAAAACATTCAGTACTTC; cdr3_aa: CASSGPGKFKNIQYF; j_call: TRBJ2-4; d_call: -; clone_size: -; v_call: TRBV6-1
cdr3_nt: TGTGCCAGCATACAGGGTCAGGGGGGCCCCTACGAGCAGTACTTC; cdr3_aa: CASIQGQGGPYEQYF; j_call: TRBJ2-7; d_call: -; clone_size: -; v_call: TRBV2
cdr3_nt: TGTGCCAGCAGCTTAGATGGGCCCGGGATCTCCTACAATGAGCAGTTCTTC; cdr3_aa: CASSLDGPGISYNEQFF; j_call: TRBJ2-1; d_call: -; clone_size: -; v_call: TRBV11-2
cdr3_nt: TGCAGTGCTGGCGGAGGGACCAGGTACGAGCAGTACTTC; cdr3_aa: CSAGGGTRYEQYF; j_call: TRBJ2-7; d_call: -; clone_size: few; v_call: TRBV20-1
cdr3_nt: TGCAGCGTTGAAGAGGGGGCTTATGGAGCTTTCTTT; cdr3_aa: CSVEEGAYGAFF; j_call: TRBJ1-1; d_call: -; clone_size: -; v_call: TRBV29-1
cdr3_nt: TGTGCCAGCAGTGCCTCCCCTCCGGGACAGGGCCATCTTGGACGCTACAATGAGCAGTTCTTC; cdr3_aa: CASSASPPGQGHLGRYNEQFF; j_call: TRBJ2-1; d_call: TRBD1; clone_size: -; v_call: TRBV6-1
cdr3_nt: TGTGCCAGCAGTCACCGGGACAGGGGCTACGAGCAGTACTTC; cdr3_aa: CASSHRDRGYEQYF; j_call: TRBJ2-7; d_call: TRBD1; clone_size: many; v_call: TRBV12-3/TRBV12-4
cdr3_nt: TGTGCCAGCAGCTTAGCCAGCCGGGGGCGGGAGCAGTACTTC; cdr3_aa: CASSLASRGREQYF; j_call: TRBJ2-7; d_call: -; clone_size: few; v_call: TRBV7-9
cdr3_nt: TGTGCCACCCCTCATCCCCAATACAAGGCTGGGGCCAACGTCCTGACTTTC; cdr3_aa: CATPHPQYKAGANVLTF; j_call: TRBJ2-6; d_call: -; clone_size: -; v_call: TRBV24-1
cdr3_nt: TGTGCCAGCAGCCTACGACCGGGATACACCGGGGAGCTGTTTTTT; cdr3_aa: CASSLRPGYTGELFF; j_call: TRBJ2-2; d_call: -; clone_size: -; v_call: TRBV7-9
cdr3_nt: TGTGCCAGCAGCTTAGAAGCAGGCTACAGCATTCAGTACTTC; cdr3_aa: CASSLEAGYSIQYF; j_call: TRBJ2-4; d_call: -; clone_size: -; v_call: TRBV11-2
cdr3_nt: TGTGCCAGCAGCATGACAGGGGTGGGGGTTTACAATGAGCAGTACTTC; cdr3_aa: CASSMTGVGVYNEQYF; j_call: TRBJ2-7; d_call: TRBD1; clone_size: -; v_call: TRBV7-2
cdr3_nt: TGTGCCAGCAGTGAAGGGTGGGTTGGTGATAGCACAGATACGCAGTATTTT; cdr3_aa: CASSEGWVGDSTDTQYF; j_call: TRBJ2-3; d_call: -; clone_size: few; v_call: TRBV25-1
cdr3_nt: TGCAGCGGGCAGGGGGCGGGAGAAAAACTGTTTTTT; cdr3_aa: CSGQGAGEKLFF; j_call: TRBJ1-4; d_call: TRBD1; clone_size: -; v_call: TRBV29-1
cdr3_nt: TGCGCCAGCAGCCAAGTCGGGGGGAAGGAAAAACTGTTTTTT; cdr3_aa: CASSQVGGKEKLFF; j_call: TRBJ1-4; d_call: -; clone_size: -; v_call: TRBV4-1
cdr3_nt: TGCAGTGCTAGAGATACTGGAATCGGGAGAGGCCAAGAGACCCAGTACTTC; cdr3_aa: CSARDTGIGRGQETQYF; j_call: TRBJ2-5; d_call: -; clone_size: -; v_call: TRBV20-1
cdr3_nt: TGTGCCAGCAGCCCGGGGCGTAGAGGCTCCTACAATGAGCAGTTCTTC; cdr3_aa: CASSPGRRGSYNEQFF; j_call: TRBJ2-1; d_call: -; clone_size: -; v_call: TRBV16
cdr3_nt: TGTGCCAGCAGTTTCCAGTGGGACGGGACATCCTCCTACGAGCAGTACTTC; cdr3_aa: CASSFQWDGTSSYEQYF; j_call: TRBJ2-7; d_call: -; clone_size: few; v_call: TRBV12-3/TRBV12-4
cdr3_nt: TGTGCCAGCTTGGTCGGGACCTACAGTGAGCAGTACTTC; cdr3_aa: CASLVGTYSEQYF; j_call: TRBJ2-7; d_call: -; clone_size: -; v_call: TRBV2